The 20 T cell receptor beta chains given below trace back to one sample, sequenced in a study of CXCR3-negative and CXCR3-positive naive CD8 T cells. In preparing the TRB cDNA libraries, 5' RACE with UMI labels was used. TCRdb reprocessed the 5' RACE reads and stores each CDR3 protein as one record, lacking DNA. The table for this sample gives 75,000 to 100,000 distinct CDR3 sequences. Study-level points and caveats: Hydrophobicity was higher for TRB CDR3s found in CXCR3-positive naive cells than in CXCR3-negative naive cells.

No antigen has been assigned to these receptors. Sequencing was performed on naive CXCR3+ CD8+ T cells from blood. Subset indicated: CD45RO-CCR7+CD27+CD95- naive CD8+ T cells expressing CXCR3 (TNR3+). The receptors originated from a human donor in good health. Some clones in this sample may be carry-over from other donors' samples.

By frequency, this clonotype registers medium-sized. The V call is TRBV29-1, the J call TRBJ2-2. Germline assignment: CDR1 SQVTM and CDR2 ANQGSEA. This CDR3 contains 13 residues. CDR3 in amino acids: CSAERSGTGELFF.

The V call is TRBV7-2, the J call TRBJ2-7. This CDR3 is 13 amino acids long. CDR1 and CDR2 from the germline V gene are SGHTA and FQGNSA. The CDR3: CASSFTAYYEQYF. Using reference TRBV7-2 and TRBJ2-7 for the parts outside the CDR3, the full variable domain is GAGVSQSPSNKVTEKGKDVELRCDPISGHTALYWYRQSLGQGLEFLIYFQGNSAPDKSGLPSDRFSAERTGGSVSTLTIQRTQQEDSAVYLCASSFTAYYEQYFGPGTRLTVT.

This chain joins TRBV10-2 and TRBJ2-7. The germline V gene has CDR1 WSHSY and CDR2 SAAADI. The CDR3 has 12 residues. The chain's CDR3 is CASSESRYEQYF.

The chain links TRBV20-1 to TRBJ2-7; the TCRdb D gene call, TRBD1, has no DNA to confirm it. The CDR3 is 15 amino acids. Looked up from germline, CDR1 is DFQATT and CDR2 is SNEGSKA (reference sequence). CDR3 sequence reads: CSASLEGQPFYEQYF.

The chain joins TRBV7-8 to TRBJ2-1; the TCRdb call, TRBD2, lacks DNA for checking. CDR1 is SGHVS and CDR2 is FQNEAQ in the germline V gene. This CDR3 has 20 residues. This CDR3 is CASSLAPGLAGSVLNNEQFF.

The V and J genes are TRBV5-1 and TRBJ2-7; TCRdb reports TRBD1, a call that lacks DNA to check it against. The CDR3 spans 15 residues. Germline V gene sequence: CDR1 SGHRS, CDR2 YFSETQ. This CDR3 is CASSGPGQGLYEQYF.

This chain links TRBV20-1 with TRBJ2-3; checking the TCRdb D call of TRBD1 is not possible without DNA. Germline loops: CDR1 DFQATT, CDR2 SNEGSKA (reference sequence). The CDR3 consists of 16 residues. The CDR3 reads CSARDPTIPLPDTQYF.

V and J are TRBV29-1 and TRBJ2-7; TCRdb gives TRBD1 as the D gene, but with no DNA this cannot be confirmed. This CDR3 region has 14 residues. The germline gives CDR1 SQVTM, CDR2 ANQGSEA. CDR3: CSVKDRGGTYEQYF.

The chain is built from TRBV7-9 and TRBJ2-1; the TCRdb D gene call, TRBD1, has no DNA to confirm it. Looked up from germline, CDR1 is SEHNR and CDR2 is FQNEAQ (reference sequence). The CDR3 runs to 14 residues. CDR3 loop: CASSAQLRGNEQFF.

The chain employs TRBV29-1 and TRBJ2-1; TCRdb selects TRBD1, and the lack of DNA leaves this call unchecked. The germline V gene encodes CDR1 SQVTM and CDR2 ANQGSEA. The CDR3 runs 12 residues. CDR3 loop: CSVPLAADEQFF.

CDR3 residues: CASSVGGAGYEQYF. The chain has TRBV9 and TRBJ2-7; TCRdb proposes TRBD1, but this gene call is untestable without DNA. The V gene's germline CDR1 is SGDLS and CDR2 YYNGEE. CDR3 length: 14 amino acids.

This chain joins TRBV12-5 and TRBJ2-1; the TCRdb D gene call, TRBD2, has no DNA to confirm it. Per the germline V gene, CDR1 is LGHNT and CDR2 is FRNRAP. The CDR3 loop spans 15 amino acids. CDR3 sequence: CASALAGGPYDEQFF.

This rearrangement joins TRBV5-5 to TRBJ1-1; TCRdb's assignment of TRBD1 cannot be checked, as there is no DNA. The CDR3 runs to 15 residues. Germline V gene data show CDR1 as SGHKS and CDR2 as YYEKEE (reference sequence). CDR3 protein: CASSQSGQSNTEAFF.

The chain joins TRBV12-3 or TRBV12-4 to TRBJ2-7; without DNA, the TCRdb call of TRBD1 cannot be checked. There are 16 residues in the CDR3. CDR3 sequence: CASSHPSGDSVNEQYF.

The CDR3 sequence: CSARRLAGTEAFF. This chain joins TRBV20-1 and TRBJ1-1. This CDR3 contains 13 residues. The V gene's germline CDR1 is DFQATT and CDR2 SNEGSKA (reference sequence).

The chain recombines TRBV7-3 with TRBJ1-6; the TCRdb call, TRBD1, lacks DNA for checking. This CDR3 spans 15 amino acids. The germline V gene encodes CDR1 SGHTA and CDR2 FQGTGA. This chain's CDR3 is CASSLNDSGDSPLHF. Filled out from reference TRBV7-3 and TRBJ1-6, the complete variable domain reads GAGVSQTPSNKVTEKGKYVELRCDPISGHTALYWYRQSLGQGPEFLIYFQGTGAADDSGLPNDRFFAVRPEGSVSTLKIQRTERGDSAVYLCASSLNDSGDSPLHFGNGTRLTVT.

The rearrangement uses TRBV6-6 and TRBJ2-4; TCRdb selects TRBD1, and the lack of DNA leaves this call unchecked. The CDR3 sequence is 17 residues long. Germline values: CDR1 MNHNY, CDR2 SVGAGI (reference sequence). The CDR3: CASSYSPGGDFWNIQYF.

The genes are TRBV29-1 and TRBJ1-1. Looked up from germline, CDR1 is SQVTM and CDR2 is ANQGSEA. The CDR3 has 12 amino acids. This CDR3 reads CSVAKMNTEAFF. Full variable domain (outside the CDR3, taken from reference TRBV29-1 and TRBJ1-1): SAVISQKPSRDICQRGTSLTIQCQVDSQVTMMFWYRQQPGQSLTLIATANQGSEATYESGFVIDKFPISRPNLTFSTLTVSNMSPEDSSIYLCSVAKMNTEAFFGQGTRLTVV.

The rearrangement uses TRBV9 and TRBJ1-1; TCRdb picks TRBD1, but there is no DNA to check that call. CDR1 and CDR2 (germline): SGDLS, YYNGEE. This CDR3 contains 14 residues. The CDR3 protein is CASSAESDWGEAFF.

The rearrangement links TRBV3-1 to TRBJ1-1; TCRdb's D call, TRBD1, is unchecked because there is no DNA. Germline values: CDR1 LGHDT, CDR2 YNNKEL (reference sequence). This CDR3 spans 13 amino acids. The CDR3 sequence: CASRPWGAPEAFF.